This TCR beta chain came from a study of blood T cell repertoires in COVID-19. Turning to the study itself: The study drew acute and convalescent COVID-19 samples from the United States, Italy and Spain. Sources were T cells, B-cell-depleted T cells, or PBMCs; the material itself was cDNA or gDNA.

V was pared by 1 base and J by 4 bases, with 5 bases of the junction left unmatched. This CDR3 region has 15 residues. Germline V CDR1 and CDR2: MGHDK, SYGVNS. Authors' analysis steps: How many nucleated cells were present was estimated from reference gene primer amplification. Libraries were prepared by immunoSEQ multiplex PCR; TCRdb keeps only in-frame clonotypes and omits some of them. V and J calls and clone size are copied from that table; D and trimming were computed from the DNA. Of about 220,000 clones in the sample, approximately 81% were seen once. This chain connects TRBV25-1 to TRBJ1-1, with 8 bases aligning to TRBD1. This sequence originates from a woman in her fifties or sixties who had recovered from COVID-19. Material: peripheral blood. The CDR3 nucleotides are TGTGCCAGCAGTGAATCACAGGGGGTTGCCACTGAAGCTTTCTTT. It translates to CASSESQGVATEAFF.